The rows below give T cell receptor beta chains drawn from one sample of a study of blood T cell repertoires in COVID-19. Profiled with immunoSEQ multiplex PCR; TCRdb holds only in-frame clones, not every one. The data show under 100,000 clones, about 89% seen once. The sequenced sample consisted of peripheral blood. These receptors originate from a human donor in a cohort sampled during active COVID-19. CDR3s include the opening cysteine and the closing phenylalanine or tryptophan. The D gene is left open where the match is weak. Clone sizes are given selectively: once, few, many, or a class where the clone is expanded.

>TRBJ1-5|NA|TRBV4-3|NA
CASSPNLRTVSGQPQHF
TGCGCCAGCAGCCCAAACCTCCGGACAGTGAGTGGCCAGCCCCAGCATTTT
>TRBJ1-1|NA|TRBV27|once
CASSLLSGRGNTEAFF
TGTGCCAGCAGTTTACTCTCGGGTCGGGGGAACACTGAAGCTTTCTTT
>TRBJ1-2|NA|TRBV12-3/TRBV12-4|NA
CASSSRPGEGYTF
TGTGCCAGCAGTTCCCGACCAGGGGAAGGCTACACCTTC
>TRBJ2-7|TRBD1|TRBV6-2/TRBV6-3|NA
CASSYPDRRSSYEQYF
TGTGCCAGCAGTTACCCGGACAGGAGGAGCTCCTACGAGCAGTACTTC
>TRBJ1-5|TRBD1|TRBV11-1|NA
CASSADRGSNQPQHF
TGTGCCAGCAGCGCGGACAGGGGCAGCAATCAGCCCCAGCATTTT
>TRBJ1-1|NA|TRBV27|NA
CASSLKLDTEAFF
TGTGCCAGCAGTTTAAAACTTGACACTGAAGCTTTCTTT
>TRBJ2-5|NA|TRBV6-2/TRBV6-3|NA
CASSYSKGHQYF
TGTGCCAGCAGTTACTCGAAGGGACATCAGTACTTC
>TRBJ1-6|NA|TRBV7-2|NA
CASREGPSNSPLHF
TGTGCCAGCAGGGAGGGACCGTCCAATTCACCCCTCCACTTT
>TRBJ1-2|TRBD1|TRBV19|NA
CASSSRQGSGGGYTF
TGTGCCAGTAGTTCCCGACAGGGTAGCGGCGGTGGCTACACCTTC
>TRBJ2-2|TRBD1|TRBV27|NA
CASTPTADRVNTGELFF
TGTGCCAGCACCCCAACCGCAGACAGGGTAAACACCGGGGAGCTGTTTTTT